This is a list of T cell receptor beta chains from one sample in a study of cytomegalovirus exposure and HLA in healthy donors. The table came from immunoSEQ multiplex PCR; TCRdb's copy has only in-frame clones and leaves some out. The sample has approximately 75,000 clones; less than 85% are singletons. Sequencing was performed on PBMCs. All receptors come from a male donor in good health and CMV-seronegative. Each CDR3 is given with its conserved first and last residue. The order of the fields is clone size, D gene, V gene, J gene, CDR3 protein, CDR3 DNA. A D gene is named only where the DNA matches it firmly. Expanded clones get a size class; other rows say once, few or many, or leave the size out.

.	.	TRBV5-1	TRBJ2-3	CASSLKGLFPTDTQYF	TGCGCCAGCAGCTTAAAAGGACTCTTCCCCACAGATACGCAGTATTTT
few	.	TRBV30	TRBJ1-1	CAWSVGGYTEAFF	TGTGCCTGGAGTGTCGGGGGGTACACTGAAGCTTTCTTT
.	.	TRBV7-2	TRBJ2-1	CASSWLGLGEQFF	TGTGCCAGCAGCTGGTTGGGCCTCGGTGAGCAGTTCTTC
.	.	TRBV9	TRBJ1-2	CASSVGEVPYGYTF	TGTGCCAGCAGCGTAGGCGAGGTGCCATATGGCTACACCTTC
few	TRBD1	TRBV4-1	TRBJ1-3	CASSQEDRGSGNTIYF	TGCGCCAGCAGCCAAGAGGACAGGGGCTCTGGAAACACCATATATTTT
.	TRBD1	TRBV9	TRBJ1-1	CASSVGTGNTEAFF	TGTGCCAGCAGCGTCGGGACAGGGAACACTGAAGCTTTCTTT
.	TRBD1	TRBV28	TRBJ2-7	CASRLTGGGEQYF	TGTGCCAGCAGGCTGACAGGGGGAGGCGAGCAGTACTTC
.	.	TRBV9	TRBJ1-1	CASSVVSANTEAFF	TGTGCCAGCAGCGTAGTAAGCGCGAACACTGAAGCTTTCTTT
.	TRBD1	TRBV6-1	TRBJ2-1	CASTLRQGIYEQFF	TGTGCCAGCACCCTACGACAGGGTATCTATGAGCAGTTCTTC
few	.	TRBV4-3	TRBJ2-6	CASSQDRAGPSSGANVLTF	TGCGCCAGCAGCCAAGATCGGGCAGGGCCTTCGTCTGGGGCCAACGTCCTGACTTTC
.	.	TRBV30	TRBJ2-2	CAWSGVGGARTGELFF	TGTGCCTGGAGTGGGGTGGGGGGGGCGAGGACCGGGGAGCTGTTTTTT
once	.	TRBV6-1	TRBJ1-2	CASGGEFTF	TGTGCCAGCGGGGGGGAGTTCACCTTC
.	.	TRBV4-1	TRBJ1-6	CASSQDQGRAPLHF	TGCGCCAGCAGCCAAGATCAGGGCCGGGCACCCCTCCACTTT
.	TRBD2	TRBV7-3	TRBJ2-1	CASSQIAGQNNEQFF	TGTGCCAGCAGTCAAATAGCGGGCCAAAACAATGAGCAGTTCTTC
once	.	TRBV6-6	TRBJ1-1	CAVGGRLSTEAFF	TGTGCCGTGGGAGGCAGATTATCCACTGAAGCTTTCTTT
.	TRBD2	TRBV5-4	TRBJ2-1	CASSFGGSSYNEQFF	TGTGCCAGCAGCTTTGGCGGGAGTTCCTACAATGAGCAGTTCTTC
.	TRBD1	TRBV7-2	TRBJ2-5	CASSPDRWGETQYF	TGTGCCAGCAGCCCGGACAGGTGGGGAGAGACCCAGTACTTC
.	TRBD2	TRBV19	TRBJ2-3	CASSRGRGLAGGLTDTQYF	TGTGCCAGTAGTAGGGGGAGGGGACTAGCGGGGGGGCTTACAGATACGCAGTATTTT
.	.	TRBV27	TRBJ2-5	CASSLSEPQETQYF	TGTGCCAGCAGTTTATCGGAGCCCCAAGAGACCCAGTACTTC
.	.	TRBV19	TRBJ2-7	CASSQTPLGLPLEQYF	TGTGCCAGTAGTCAAACCCCGCTGGGACTCCCCCTCGAGCAGTACTTC
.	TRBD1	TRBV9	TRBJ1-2	CASSVGSSALGQGYYGYTF	TGTGCCAGCAGCGTAGGCTCGTCCGCCCTGGGACAGGGGTACTATGGCTACACCTTC
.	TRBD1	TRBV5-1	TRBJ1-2	CASSLGDRGYGYTF	TGCGCCAGCAGCTTGGGCGACAGGGGGTATGGCTACACCTTC